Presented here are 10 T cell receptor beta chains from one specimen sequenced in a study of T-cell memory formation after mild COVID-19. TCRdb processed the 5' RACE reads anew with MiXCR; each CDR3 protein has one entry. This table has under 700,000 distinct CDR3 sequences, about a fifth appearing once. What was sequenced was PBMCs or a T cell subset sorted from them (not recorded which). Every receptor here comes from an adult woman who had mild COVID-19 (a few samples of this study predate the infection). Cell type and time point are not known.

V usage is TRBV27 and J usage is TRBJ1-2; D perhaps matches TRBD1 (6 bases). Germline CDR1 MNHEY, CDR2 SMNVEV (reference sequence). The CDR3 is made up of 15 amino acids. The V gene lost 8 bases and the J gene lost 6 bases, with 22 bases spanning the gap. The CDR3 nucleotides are TGTGCCAGCCTTCAGACCCCCGGGGGGCTTGATGGCTACACCTTC. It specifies CASLQTPGGLDGYTF.

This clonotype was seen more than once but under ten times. This CDR3 is CASNYDRLGNEQFF. In DNA, the CDR3 is TGTGCCAGCAATTATGACAGGCTGGGGAATGAGCAGTTCTTC. The J gene is TRBJ2-1, the V gene TRBV12-3 or TRBV12-4; D is perhaps TRBD1 (6 bases). The CDR3 has 14 residues. V lost 7 bases and J lost 7, with 17 bases in between.

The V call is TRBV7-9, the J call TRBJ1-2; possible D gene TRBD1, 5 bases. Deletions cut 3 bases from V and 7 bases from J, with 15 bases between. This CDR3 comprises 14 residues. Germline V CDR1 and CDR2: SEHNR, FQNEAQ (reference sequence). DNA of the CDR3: TGTGCCAGCAGCTTTACTGGGCCCAGGGCTGGCTACACCTTC. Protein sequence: CASSFTGPRAGYTF.

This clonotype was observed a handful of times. CDR3: CASSLGPDRVYEQYF. CDR3 coding DNA: TGTGCCAGCAGCTTGGGACCGGACAGGGTTTACGAGCAGTACTTC. V gene TRBV7-8 combines with J gene TRBJ2-7; 8 bases line up with TRBD1. This CDR3 contains 15 residues. Per germline, CDR1 SGHVS and CDR2 FQNEAQ. Trimming at V came to 3 bases and at J to 4 bases, leaving 8 bases not matched to a gene. The variable domain in full, completed from reference TRBV7-8 and TRBJ2-7, reads GAGVSQSPRYKVAKRGQDVALRCDPISGHVSLFWYQQALGQGPEFLTYFQNEAQLDKSGLPSDRFFAERPEGSVSTLKIQRTQQEDSAVYLCASSLGPDRVYEQYFGPGTRLTVT.

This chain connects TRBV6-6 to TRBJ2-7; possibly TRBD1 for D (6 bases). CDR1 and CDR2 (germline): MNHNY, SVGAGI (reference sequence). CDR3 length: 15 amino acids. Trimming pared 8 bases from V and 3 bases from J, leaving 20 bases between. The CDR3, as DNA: TGTGCCAGCCAAGGGCCTACGGGACACCTCTACGAGCAGTACTTC. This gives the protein CASQGPTGHLYEQYF.

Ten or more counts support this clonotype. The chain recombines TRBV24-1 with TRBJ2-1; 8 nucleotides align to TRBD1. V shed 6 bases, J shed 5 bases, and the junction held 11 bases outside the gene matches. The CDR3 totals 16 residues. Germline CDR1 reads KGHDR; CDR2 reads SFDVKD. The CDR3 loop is CATSHSPGQGNNEQFF. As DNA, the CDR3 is TGTGCCACCAGTCATAGCCCTGGACAGGGAAACAATGAGCAGTTCTTC.

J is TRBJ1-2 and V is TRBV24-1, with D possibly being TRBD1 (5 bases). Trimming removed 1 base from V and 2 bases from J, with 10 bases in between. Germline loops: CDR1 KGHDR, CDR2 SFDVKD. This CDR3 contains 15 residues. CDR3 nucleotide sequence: TGTGCCACCAGTGATTTCCGGGACGGGAACTATGGCTACACCTTC. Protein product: CATSDFRDGNYGYTF.

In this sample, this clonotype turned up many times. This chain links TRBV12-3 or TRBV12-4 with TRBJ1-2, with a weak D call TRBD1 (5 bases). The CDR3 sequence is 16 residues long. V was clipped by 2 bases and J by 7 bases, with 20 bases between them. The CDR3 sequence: CASSLWQDTPSSGYTF. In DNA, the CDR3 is TGTGCCAGCAGTTTATGGCAGGACACCCCAAGTAGTGGCTACACCTTC.

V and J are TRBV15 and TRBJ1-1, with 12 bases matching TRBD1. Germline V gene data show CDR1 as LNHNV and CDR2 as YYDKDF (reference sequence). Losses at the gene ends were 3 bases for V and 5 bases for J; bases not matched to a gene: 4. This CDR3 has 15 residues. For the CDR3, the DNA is TGTGCCACCAGCAGGGGACAGGGGGCGAGGACTGAAGCTTTCTTT. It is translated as CATSRGQGARTEAFF.

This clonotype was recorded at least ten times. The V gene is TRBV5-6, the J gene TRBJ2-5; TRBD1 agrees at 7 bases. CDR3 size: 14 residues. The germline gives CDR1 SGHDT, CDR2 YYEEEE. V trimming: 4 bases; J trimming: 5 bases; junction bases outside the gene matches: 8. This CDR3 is CASSQTGSQETQYF. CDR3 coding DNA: TGTGCCAGCAGCCAGACAGGGTCGCAGGAGACCCAGTACTTC.